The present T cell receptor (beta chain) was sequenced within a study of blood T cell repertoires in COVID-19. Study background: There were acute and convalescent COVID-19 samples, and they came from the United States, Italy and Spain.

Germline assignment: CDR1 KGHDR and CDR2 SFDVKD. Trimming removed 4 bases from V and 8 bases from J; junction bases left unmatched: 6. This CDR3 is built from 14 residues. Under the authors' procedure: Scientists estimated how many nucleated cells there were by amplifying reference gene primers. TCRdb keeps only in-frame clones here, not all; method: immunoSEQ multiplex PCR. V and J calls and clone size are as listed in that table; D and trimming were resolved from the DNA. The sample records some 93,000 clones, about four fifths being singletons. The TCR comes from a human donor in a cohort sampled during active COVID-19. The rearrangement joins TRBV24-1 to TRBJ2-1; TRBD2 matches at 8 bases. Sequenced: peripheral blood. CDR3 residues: CATSDRSGDHEQFF. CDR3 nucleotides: TGTGCCACCAGTGACCGTAGCGGGGACCATGAGCAGTTCTTC.